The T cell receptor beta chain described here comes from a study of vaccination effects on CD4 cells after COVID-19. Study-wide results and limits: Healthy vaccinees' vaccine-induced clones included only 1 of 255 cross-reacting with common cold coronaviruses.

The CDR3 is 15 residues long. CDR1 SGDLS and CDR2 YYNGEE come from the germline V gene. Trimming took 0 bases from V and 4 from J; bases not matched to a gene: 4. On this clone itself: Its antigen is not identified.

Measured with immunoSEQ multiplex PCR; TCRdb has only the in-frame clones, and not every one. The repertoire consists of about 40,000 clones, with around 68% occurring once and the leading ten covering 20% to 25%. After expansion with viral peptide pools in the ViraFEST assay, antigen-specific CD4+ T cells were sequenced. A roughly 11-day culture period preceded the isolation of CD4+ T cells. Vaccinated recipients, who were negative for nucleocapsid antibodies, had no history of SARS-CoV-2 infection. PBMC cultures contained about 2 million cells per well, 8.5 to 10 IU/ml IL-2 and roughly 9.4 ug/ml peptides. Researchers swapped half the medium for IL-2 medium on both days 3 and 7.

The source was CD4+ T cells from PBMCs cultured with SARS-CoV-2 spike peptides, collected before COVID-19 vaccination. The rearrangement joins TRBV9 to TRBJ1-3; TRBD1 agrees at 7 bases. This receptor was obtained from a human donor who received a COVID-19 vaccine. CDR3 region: CASSVERGRGNTIYF. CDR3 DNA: TGTGCCAGCAGCGTAGAAAGGGGGCGCGGAAACACCATATATTTT.